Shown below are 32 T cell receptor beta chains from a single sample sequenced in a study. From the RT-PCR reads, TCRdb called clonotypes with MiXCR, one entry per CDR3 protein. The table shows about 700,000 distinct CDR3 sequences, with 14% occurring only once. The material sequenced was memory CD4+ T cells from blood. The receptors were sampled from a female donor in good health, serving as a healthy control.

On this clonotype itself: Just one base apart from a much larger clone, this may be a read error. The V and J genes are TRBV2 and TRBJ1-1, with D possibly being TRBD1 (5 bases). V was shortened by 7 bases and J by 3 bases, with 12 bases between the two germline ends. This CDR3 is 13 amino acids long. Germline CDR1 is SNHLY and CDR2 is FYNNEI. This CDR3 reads CASTFDRDTEAFF. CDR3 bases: TGTGCCAGCACCTTCGACAGAGACACTGAAGCTTTCTTT.

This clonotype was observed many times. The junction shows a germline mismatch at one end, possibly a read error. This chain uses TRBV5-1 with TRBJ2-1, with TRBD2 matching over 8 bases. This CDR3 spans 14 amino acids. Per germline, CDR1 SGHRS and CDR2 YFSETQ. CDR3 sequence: CASSFSGANNEQFF. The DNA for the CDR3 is TGTGCCAGCAGCTTTAGCGGGGCGAACAATGAGCAGTTCTTC.

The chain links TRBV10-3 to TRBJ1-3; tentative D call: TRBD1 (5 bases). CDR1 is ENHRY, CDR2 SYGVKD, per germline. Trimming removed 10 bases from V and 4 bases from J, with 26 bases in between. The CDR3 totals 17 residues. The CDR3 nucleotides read TGTGCCAGCACCCTTACATCGACAGAGGCCTCAGGAAACACCATATATTTT. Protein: CASTLTSTEASGNTIYF.

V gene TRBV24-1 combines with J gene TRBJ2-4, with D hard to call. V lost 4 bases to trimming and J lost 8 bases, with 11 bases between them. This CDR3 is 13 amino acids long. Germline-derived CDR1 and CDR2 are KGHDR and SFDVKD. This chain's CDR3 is CATSEGWSDIQYF. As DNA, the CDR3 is TGTGCCACCAGTGAGGGGTGGAGCGACATTCAGTACTTC.

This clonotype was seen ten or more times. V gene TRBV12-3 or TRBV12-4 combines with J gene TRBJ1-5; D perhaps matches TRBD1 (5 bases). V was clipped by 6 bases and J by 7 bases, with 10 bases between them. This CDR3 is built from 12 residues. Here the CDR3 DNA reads TGTGCCAGCAGCGGGGGGGGACAGCCCCAGCATTTT. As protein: CASSGGGQPQHF.

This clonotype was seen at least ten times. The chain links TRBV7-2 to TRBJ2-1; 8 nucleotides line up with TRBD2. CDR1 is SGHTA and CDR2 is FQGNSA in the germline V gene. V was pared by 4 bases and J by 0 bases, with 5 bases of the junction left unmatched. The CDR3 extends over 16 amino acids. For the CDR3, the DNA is TGTGCCAGCAGCTACGGGGGGGGGATCTCCTACAATGAGCAGTTCTTC. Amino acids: CASSYGGGISYNEQFF.

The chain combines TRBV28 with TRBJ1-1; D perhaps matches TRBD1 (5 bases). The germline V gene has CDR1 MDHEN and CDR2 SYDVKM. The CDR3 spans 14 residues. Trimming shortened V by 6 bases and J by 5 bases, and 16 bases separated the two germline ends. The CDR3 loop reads CASSERGPWTEAFF. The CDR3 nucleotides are TGTGCCAGCAGCGAAAGGGGACCGTGGACTGAAGCTTTCTTT.

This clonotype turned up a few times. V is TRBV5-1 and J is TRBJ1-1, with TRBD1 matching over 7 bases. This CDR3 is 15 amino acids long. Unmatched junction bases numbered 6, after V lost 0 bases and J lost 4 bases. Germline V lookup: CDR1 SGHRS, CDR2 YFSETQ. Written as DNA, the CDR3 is TGCGCCAGCAGCTTGGGAGGGGGCGACGGCACTGAAGCTTTCTTT. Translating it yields CASSLGGGDGTEAFF.

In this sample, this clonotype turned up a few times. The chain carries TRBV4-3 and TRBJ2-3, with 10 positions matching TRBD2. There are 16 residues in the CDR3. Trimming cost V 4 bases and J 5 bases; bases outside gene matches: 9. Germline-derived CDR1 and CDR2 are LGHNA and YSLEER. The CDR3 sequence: CASSREDSGGQDTQYF. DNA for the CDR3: TGCGCCAGCAGCCGAGAAGATAGCGGGGGGCAAGATACGCAGTATTTT.

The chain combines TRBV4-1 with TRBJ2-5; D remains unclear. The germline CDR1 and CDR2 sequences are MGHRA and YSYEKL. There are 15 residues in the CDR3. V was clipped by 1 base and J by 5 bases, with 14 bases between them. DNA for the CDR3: TGCGCCAGCAGCCAAGCTATAATGGGTCGGGAGACCCAGTACTTC. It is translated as CASSQAIMGRETQYF.

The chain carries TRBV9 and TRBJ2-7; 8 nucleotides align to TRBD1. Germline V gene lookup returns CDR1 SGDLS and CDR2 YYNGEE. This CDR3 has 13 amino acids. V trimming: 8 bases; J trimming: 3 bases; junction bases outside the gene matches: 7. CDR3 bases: TGTGCCAGTTCGGACAGGGAAGGCTACGAGCAGTACTTC. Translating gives CASSDREGYEQYF.

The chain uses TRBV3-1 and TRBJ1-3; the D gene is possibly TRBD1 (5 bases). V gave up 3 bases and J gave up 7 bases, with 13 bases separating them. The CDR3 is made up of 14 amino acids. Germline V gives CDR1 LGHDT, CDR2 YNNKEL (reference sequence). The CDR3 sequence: CASSQSREVNTIYF. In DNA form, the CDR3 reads TGTGCCAGCAGCCAGAGCAGGGAAGTGAACACCATATATTTT.

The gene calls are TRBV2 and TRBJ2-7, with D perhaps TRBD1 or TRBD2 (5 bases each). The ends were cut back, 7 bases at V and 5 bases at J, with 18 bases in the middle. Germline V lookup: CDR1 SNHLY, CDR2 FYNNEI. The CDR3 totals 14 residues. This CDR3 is CASNSRDVGNEQYF. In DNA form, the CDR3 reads TGTGCCAGCAATTCCCGGGACGTGGGTAACGAGCAGTACTTC.

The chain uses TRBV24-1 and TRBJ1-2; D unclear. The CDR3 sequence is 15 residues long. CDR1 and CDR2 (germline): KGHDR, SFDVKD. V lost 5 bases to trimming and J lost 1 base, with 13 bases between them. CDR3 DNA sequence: TGTGCCACCAGTGGCAATCGGGCCTTTAACTATGGCTACACCTTC. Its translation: CATSGNRAFNYGYTF.

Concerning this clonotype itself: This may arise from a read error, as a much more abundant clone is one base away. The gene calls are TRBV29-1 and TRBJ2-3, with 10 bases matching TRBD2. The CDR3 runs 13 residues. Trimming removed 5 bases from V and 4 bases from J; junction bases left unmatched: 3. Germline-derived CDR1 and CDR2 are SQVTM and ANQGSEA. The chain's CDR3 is CSVLAGAADTQYF. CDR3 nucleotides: TGCAGCGTTCTAGCGGGAGCCGCAGATACGCAGTATTTT.

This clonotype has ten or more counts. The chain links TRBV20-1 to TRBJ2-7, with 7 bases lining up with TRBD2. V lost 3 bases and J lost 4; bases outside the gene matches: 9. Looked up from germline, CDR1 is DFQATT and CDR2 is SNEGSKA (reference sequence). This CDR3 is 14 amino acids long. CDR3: CSARFPGEGYEQYF. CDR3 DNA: TGCAGTGCTAGGTTCCCCGGGGAGGGTTACGAGCAGTACTTC.

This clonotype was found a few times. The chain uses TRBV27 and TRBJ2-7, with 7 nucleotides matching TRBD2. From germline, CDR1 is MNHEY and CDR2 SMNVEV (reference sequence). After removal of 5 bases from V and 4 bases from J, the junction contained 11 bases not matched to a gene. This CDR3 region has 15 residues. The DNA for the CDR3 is TGTGCCAGCAGTCCCAGGGAGGGGACTTCTTACGAGCAGTACTTC. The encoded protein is CASSPREGTSYEQYF.

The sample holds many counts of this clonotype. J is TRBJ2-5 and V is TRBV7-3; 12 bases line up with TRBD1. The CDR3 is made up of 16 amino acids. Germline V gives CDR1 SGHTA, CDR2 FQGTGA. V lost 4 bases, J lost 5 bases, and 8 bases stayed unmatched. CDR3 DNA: TGTGCCAGCAGCTCCCTGGGACAGGGGGCGCTGGAGACCCAGTACTTC. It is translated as CASSSLGQGALETQYF. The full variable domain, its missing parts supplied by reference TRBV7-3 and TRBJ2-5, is GAGVSQTPSNKVTEKGKYVELRCDPISGHTALYWYRQSLGQGPEFLIYFQGTGAADDSGLPNDRFFAVRPEGSVSTLKIQRTERGDSAVYLCASSSLGQGALETQYFGPGTRLLVL.

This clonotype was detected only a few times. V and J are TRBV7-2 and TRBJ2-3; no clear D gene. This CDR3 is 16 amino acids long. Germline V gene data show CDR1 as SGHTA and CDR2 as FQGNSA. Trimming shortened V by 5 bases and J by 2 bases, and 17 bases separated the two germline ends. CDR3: CASSASLRADTDTQYF. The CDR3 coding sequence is TGTGCCAGCAGCGCAAGTCTACGAGCCGACACAGATACGCAGTATTTT.

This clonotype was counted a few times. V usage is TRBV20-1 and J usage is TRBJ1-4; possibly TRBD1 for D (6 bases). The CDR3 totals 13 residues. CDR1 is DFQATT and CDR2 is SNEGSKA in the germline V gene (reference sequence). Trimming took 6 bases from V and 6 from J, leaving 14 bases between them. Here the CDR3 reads CSAPGAVDEKLFF. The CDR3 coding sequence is TGCAGTGCGCCAGGGGCGGTCGATGAAAAACTGTTTTTT.

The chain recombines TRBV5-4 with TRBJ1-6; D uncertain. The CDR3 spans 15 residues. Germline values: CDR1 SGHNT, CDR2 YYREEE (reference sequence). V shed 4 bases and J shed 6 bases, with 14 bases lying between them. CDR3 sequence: CASSPGRTSNSPLHF. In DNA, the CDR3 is TGTGCCAGCAGCCCCGGACGGACCTCTAATTCACCCCTCCACTTT.

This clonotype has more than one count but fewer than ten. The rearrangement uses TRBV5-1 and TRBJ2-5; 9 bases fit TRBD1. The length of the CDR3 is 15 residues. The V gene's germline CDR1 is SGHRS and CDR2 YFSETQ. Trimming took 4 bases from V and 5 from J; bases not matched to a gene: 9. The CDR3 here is CASSGGTGFGETQYF. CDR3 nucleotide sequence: TGCGCCAGCAGCGGAGGGACAGGGTTTGGGGAGACCCAGTACTTC.

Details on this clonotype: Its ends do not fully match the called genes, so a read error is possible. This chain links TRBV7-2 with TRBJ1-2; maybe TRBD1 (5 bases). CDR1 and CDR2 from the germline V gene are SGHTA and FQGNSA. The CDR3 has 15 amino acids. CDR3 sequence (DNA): TGTGCCGGCAGCTTAGCGGGGGGGGGTAACTATGGCTACACCTTC. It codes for CAGSLAGGGNYGYTF.

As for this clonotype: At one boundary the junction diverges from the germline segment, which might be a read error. For the CDR3, the DNA is TGTACCAGCAGTTACTCGGAGGAGACCAACTATGGCTACACCTTC. Its protein is CTSSYSEETNYGYTF. This chain connects TRBV6-5 to TRBJ1-2, with no clear D. CDR1 is MNHEY, CDR2 SVGAGI, per germline. This CDR3 is 15 amino acids long.

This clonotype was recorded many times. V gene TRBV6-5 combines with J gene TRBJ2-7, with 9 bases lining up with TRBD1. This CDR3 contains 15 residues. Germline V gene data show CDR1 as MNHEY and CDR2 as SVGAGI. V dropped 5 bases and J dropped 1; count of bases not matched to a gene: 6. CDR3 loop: CASSTGTGFSYEQYF. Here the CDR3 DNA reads TGTGCCAGCAGTACCGGGACAGGGTTTTCCTACGAGCAGTACTTC.

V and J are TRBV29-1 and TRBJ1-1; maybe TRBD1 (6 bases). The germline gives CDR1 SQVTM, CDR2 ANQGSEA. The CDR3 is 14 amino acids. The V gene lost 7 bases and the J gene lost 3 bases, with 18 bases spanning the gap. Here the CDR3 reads CSANRQEMDTEAFF. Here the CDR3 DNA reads TGCAGCGCGAATAGACAGGAGATGGACACTGAAGCTTTCTTT.

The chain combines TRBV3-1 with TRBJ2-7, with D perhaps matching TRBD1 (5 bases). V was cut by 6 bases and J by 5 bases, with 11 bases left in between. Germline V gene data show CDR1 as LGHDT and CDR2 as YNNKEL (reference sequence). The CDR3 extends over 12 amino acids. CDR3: CASRGVYDEQYF. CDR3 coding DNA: TGTGCCAGCAGAGGGGTCTATGACGAGCAGTACTTC.

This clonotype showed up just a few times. CDR3 sequence reads: CASSLSGAGGTEAFF. The CDR3 coding sequence is TGTGCCAGCAGCTTATCTGGGGCAGGGGGCACTGAAGCTTTCTTT. This chain links TRBV7-9 with TRBJ1-1, with TRBD1 identical over 7 bases. The CDR3 is made up of 15 amino acids. Trimming took 2 bases from V and 4 from J; bases not matched to a gene: 7. Germline V gives CDR1 SEHNR, CDR2 FQNEAQ (reference sequence).

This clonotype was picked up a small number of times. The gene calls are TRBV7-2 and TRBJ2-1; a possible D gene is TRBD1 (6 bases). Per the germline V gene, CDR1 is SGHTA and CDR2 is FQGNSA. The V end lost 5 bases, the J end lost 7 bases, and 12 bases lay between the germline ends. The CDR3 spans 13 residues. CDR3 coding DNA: TGTGCCAGCAGCGGTTACAGGGTGAATGAGCAGTTCTTC. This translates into CASSGYRVNEQFF.

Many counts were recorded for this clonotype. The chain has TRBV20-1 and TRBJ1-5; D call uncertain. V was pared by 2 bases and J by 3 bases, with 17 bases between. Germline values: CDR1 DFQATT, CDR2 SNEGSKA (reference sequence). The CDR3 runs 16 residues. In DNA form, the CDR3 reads TGCAGTGCTAGACTCCCTCGGCGGGAGATCAATCAGCCCCAGCATTTT. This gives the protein CSARLPRREINQPQHF.

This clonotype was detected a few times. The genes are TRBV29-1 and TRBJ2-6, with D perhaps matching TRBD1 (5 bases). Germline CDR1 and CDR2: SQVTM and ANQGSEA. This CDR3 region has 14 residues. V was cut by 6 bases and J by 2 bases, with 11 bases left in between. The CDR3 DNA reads TGCAGCGTGTACCAGGGAACTGGGGCCAACGTCCTGACTTTC. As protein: CSVYQGTGANVLTF.

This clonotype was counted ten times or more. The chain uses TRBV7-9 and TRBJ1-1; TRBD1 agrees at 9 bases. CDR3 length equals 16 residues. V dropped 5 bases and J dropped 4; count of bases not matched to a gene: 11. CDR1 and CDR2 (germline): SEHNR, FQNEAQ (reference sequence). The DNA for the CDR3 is TGTGCCAGCAGCCTCGGGACAGGGAGTGGGGGCACTGAAGCTTTCTTT. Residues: CASSLGTGSGGTEAFF.